This T cell receptor (beta chain) is drawn from a study of shared clonotypes between healthy human individuals. The repertoire was sequenced with immunoSEQ multiplex PCR; TCRdb's copy has only in-frame clones and lacks some. The data contain about 1 million clones, around 74% of them seen just once; the ten biggest clones take up around 1.5%. V was pared by 3 bases and J by 0 bases, with 9 bases between. CDR1 is LNHDA and CDR2 is SQIVND in the germline V gene (reference sequence). CDR3 length: 15 amino acids. The sequencing sample was made of memory CD4+ T cells sorted from blood. Subset described: CD45RA-negative fraction. The sequence was obtained from a man aged 18 to 30 in good health. V gene TRBV19 combines with J gene TRBJ1-3, with unresolved D. The CDR3 loop is CASSIRTSSGNTIYF. The CDR3 nucleotides are TGTGCCAGTAGTATCCGGACCAGCTCTGGAAACACCATATATTTT.